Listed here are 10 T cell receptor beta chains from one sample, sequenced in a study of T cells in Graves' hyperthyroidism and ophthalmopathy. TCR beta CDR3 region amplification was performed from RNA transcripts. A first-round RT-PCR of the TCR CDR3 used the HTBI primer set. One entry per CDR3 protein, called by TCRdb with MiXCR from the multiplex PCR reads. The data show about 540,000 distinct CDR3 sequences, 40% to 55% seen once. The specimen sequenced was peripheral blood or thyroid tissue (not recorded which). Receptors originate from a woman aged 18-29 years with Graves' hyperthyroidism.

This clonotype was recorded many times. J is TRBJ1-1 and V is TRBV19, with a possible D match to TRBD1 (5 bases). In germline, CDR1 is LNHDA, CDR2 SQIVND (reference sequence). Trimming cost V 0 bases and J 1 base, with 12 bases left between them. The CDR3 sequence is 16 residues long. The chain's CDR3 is CASSIDRVQANTEAFF. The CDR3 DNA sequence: TGTGCCAGTAGTATAGATCGGGTACAGGCGAACACTGAAGCTTTCTTT.

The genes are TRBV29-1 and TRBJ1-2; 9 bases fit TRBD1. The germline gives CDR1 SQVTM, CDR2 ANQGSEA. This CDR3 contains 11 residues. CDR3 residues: CSLGQGYGYTF. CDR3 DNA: TGCAGTTTGGGACAGGGCTATGGCTACACCTTC.

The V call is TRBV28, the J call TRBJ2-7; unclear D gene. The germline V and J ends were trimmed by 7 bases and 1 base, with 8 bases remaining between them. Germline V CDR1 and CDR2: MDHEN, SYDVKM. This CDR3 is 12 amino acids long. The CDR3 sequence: CASNKRSYEQYF. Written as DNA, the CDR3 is TGTGCCAGCAACAAGAGATCCTACGAGCAGTACTTC.

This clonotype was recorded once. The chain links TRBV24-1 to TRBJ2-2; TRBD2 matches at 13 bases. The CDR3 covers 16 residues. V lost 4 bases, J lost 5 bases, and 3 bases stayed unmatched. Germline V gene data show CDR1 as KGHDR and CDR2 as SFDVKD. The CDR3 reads CATSESGLAGTGELFF. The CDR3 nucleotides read TGTGCCACCAGTGAGTCGGGACTAGCGGGAACCGGGGAGCTGTTTTTT.

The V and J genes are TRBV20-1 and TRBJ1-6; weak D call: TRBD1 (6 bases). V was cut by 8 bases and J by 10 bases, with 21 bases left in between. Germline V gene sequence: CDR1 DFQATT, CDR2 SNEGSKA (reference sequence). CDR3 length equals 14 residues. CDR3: CSSPQGLNGSPLHF. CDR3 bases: TGCAGTTCCCCCCAGGGGTTGAATGGATCACCCCTCCACTTT.

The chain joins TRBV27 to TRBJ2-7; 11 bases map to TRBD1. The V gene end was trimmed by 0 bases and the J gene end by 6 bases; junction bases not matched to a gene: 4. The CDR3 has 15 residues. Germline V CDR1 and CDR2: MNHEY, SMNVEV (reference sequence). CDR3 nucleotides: TGTGCCAGCAGTTTATCCGCCGGGACAGGGGGCGAGCAGTACTTC. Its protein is CASSLSAGTGGEQYF.

The CDR3 coding sequence is TGTGCCAGCAGTGAAGCCCGTTTCGGGGCCAACGTCCTGACTTTC. This encodes CASSEARFGANVLTF. The chain has TRBV6-1 and TRBJ2-6; D ambiguous. Trimming cost V 0 bases and J 4 bases, with 7 bases left between them. The CDR3 sequence is 15 residues long. Germline CDR1 MNHNS, CDR2 SASEGT.

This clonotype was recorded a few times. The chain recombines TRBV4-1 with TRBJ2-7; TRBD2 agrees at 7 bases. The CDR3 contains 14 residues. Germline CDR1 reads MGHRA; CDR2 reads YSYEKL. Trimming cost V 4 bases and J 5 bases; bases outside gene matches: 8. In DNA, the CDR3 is TGCGCCAGCAGCCCGGGGGAGGGATGGAACGAGCAGTACTTC. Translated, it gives CASSPGEGWNEQYF.

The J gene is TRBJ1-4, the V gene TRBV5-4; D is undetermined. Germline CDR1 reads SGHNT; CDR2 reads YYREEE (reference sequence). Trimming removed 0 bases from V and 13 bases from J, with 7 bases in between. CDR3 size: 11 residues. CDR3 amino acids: CASSLGEGLFF. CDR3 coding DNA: TGTGCCAGCAGCTTGGGTGAGGGACTGTTTTTT.

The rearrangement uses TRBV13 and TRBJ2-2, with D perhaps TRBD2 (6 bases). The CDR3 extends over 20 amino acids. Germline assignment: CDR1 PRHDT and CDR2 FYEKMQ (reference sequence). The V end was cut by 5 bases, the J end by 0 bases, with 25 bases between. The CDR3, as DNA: TGTGCCAGCAGCCCGAAGAGCGTCTCCTTAGCGGACCCGAACACCGGGGAGCTGTTTTTT. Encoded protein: CASSPKSVSLADPNTGELFF.